The 18 T cell receptor beta chains reported below all come from one sample, sequenced in a study of blood T cell repertoires in COVID-19 (dated by TCRdb to 2020 to 2021). Preparation of the library involved the immunoSEQ multiplex PCR assay. TCRdb obtained this table from immuneACCESS and retained in-frame rearrangements with V and J assigned. These tables miss some clones; where compared with another copy, unresolved V genes account for less than half of the shortfall, and the remainder is unexplained. The sample records around 140,000 clones, approximately 88% of which are singletons. The ten top clones hold 28% of the sample. Sequencing was performed on peripheral blood. These receptors came from a human donor in a cohort sampled during active COVID-19.

The chain combines TRBV6-6 with TRBJ2-3; 9 bases match TRBD1. The trim removed 5 bases at V and 6 bases at J, leaving 18 bases unmatched. CDR3 length equals 18 residues. Germline V gene sequence: CDR1 MNHNY, CDR2 SVGAGI (reference sequence). The CDR3 is CASSHQTQGALRMDTQYF. The CDR3 DNA is TGTGCCAGCAGTCACCAGACACAGGGGGCGCTTCGGATGGATACGCAGTATTTT.

The chain couples TRBV11-2 to TRBJ1-2; TRBD1 is a possible D gene (6 bases). This CDR3 spans 16 amino acids. Germline CDR1 reads SGHAT; CDR2 reads FQNNGV. The V end lost 3 bases, the J end lost 0 bases, and 14 bases lay between the germline ends. CDR3 coding DNA: TGTGCCAGCAGCTTTCCAGGGGCACCTGCTAACTATGGCTACACCTTC. It specifies CASSFPGAPANYGYTF.

The chain employs TRBV6-1 and TRBJ1-2; perhaps TRBD1 as D (6 bases). This CDR3 comprises 14 residues. V lost 3 bases and J lost 3, with 11 bases in between. CDR1 is MNHNS and CDR2 is SASEGT in the germline V gene. This chain's CDR3 is CASSDIGQHYGYTF. In nucleotides, the CDR3 is TGTGCCAGCAGTGATATAGGACAGCACTATGGCTACACCTTC.

This clone was observed once. This rearrangement joins TRBV5-1 to TRBJ1-1, with D possibly matching TRBD1 (5 bases). V was shortened by 0 bases and J by 1 base, with 13 bases between the two germline ends. Germline CDR1 SGHRS, CDR2 YFSETQ. The CDR3 sequence is 16 residues long. The CDR3 is CASSLAWRGANTEAFF. The CDR3 DNA is TGCGCCAGCAGCTTGGCGTGGCGGGGCGCGAACACTGAAGCTTTCTTT. The complete variable domain, with remaining parts taken from reference TRBV5-1 and TRBJ1-1, reads KAGVTQTPRYLIKTRGQQVTLSCSPISGHRSVSWYQQTPGQGLQFLFEYFSETQRNKGNFPGRFSGRQFSNSRSEMNVSTLELGDSALYLCASSLAWRGANTEAFFGQGTRLTVV.

This rearrangement joins TRBV19 to TRBJ1-6, with no clear D. V was pared by 2 bases and J by 6 bases, with 11 bases between. Germline loops: CDR1 LNHDA, CDR2 SQIVND (reference sequence). The CDR3 covers 15 residues. The CDR3 loop reads CASSIIFEGNSPLHF. For the CDR3, the DNA is TGTGCCAGTAGTATAATCTTCGAGGGTAATTCACCCCTCCACTTT.

The V call is TRBV9, the J call TRBJ1-6; 9 bases fit TRBD1. V dropped 3 bases and J dropped 8; count of bases not matched to a gene: 9. The CDR3 has 16 amino acids. Germline CDR1 reads SGDLS; CDR2 reads YYNGEE. This CDR3 reads CASSATPGQGDSPLHF. In nucleotides, the CDR3 is TGTGCCAGCAGCGCCACCCCGGGACAGGGAGATTCACCCCTCCACTTT.

The chain joins TRBV4-1 to TRBJ2-1; 10 positions agree with TRBD1. The V gene end was trimmed by 1 base and the J gene end by 3 bases; junction bases not matched to a gene: 3. CDR3 length: 16 residues. The germline CDR1 and CDR2 sequences are MGHRA and YSYEKL. Here the CDR3 reads CASSQVGQGRYNEQFF. In DNA, the CDR3 is TGCGCCAGCAGCCAAGTGGGACAGGGGCGCTACAATGAGCAGTTCTTC.

The chain has TRBV9 and TRBJ2-1; D is uncertain. Trimming removed 0 bases from V and 8 bases from J, with 15 bases in between. Germline CDR1 and CDR2: SGDLS and YYNGEE. The CDR3 sequence is 15 residues long. DNA of the CDR3: TGTGCCAGCAGCGTAGAAACAGACGCTTTGGATGAGCAGTTCTTC. It codes for CASSVETDALDEQFF.

A single count supports this clone. The rearrangement links TRBV9 to TRBJ1-5; TRBD1 might be the D (6 bases). Germline CDR1 is SGDLS and CDR2 is YYNGEE. V lost 4 bases and J lost 5, with 13 bases in between. The CDR3 has 14 amino acids. The CDR3 DNA is TGTGCCAGCAGCCCCCGGGCAGGGGATCAGCCCCAGCATTTT. Translating it yields CASSPRAGDQPQHF.

The rearrangement uses TRBV4-3 and TRBJ2-3; possible D gene TRBD2, 5 bases. V dropped 6 bases and J dropped 9 bases, with 13 bases sitting between them. Per the germline V gene, CDR1 is LGHNA and CDR2 is YSLEER. This CDR3 spans 12 amino acids. The DNA for the CDR3 is TGCGCCAGCAGGGTTGGTCCGGGGACGCAGTATTTT. Its protein is CASRVGPGTQYF.

V gene TRBV11-2 combines with J gene TRBJ2-7; D possibly corresponds to TRBD2 (5 bases). V was trimmed by 1 base and J by 0 bases, leaving 10 bases between them. Germline-derived CDR1 and CDR2 are SGHAT and FQNNGV. CDR3 size: 15 residues. CDR3 DNA: TGTGCCAGCAGCTTAGGGGCGGGTCTCTCCTACGAGCAGTACTTC. Protein: CASSLGAGLSYEQYF.

The chain combines TRBV7-2 with TRBJ1-1; TRBD1 aligns across 9 bases. V was pared by 4 bases and J by 5 bases, with 8 bases of the junction left unmatched. Germline-derived CDR1 and CDR2 are SGHTA and FQGNSA. This CDR3 region has 15 residues. CDR3 DNA sequence: TGTGCCAGCAGCTCTCCGGGACAGGGTTATACTGAAGCTTTCTTT. Its protein product is CASSSPGQGYTEAFF.

The rearrangement joins TRBV10-3 to TRBJ2-2; D gene uncertain. CDR3 length equals 18 residues. CDR1 and CDR2 (germline): ENHRY, SYGVKD. Trimming cost V 0 bases and J 0 bases, with 14 bases left between them. The CDR3: CAISESGFEAANTGELFF. The CDR3 DNA reads TGTGCCATCAGTGAGTCGGGTTTCGAGGCCGCGAACACCGGGGAGCTGTTTTTT.

The gene calls are TRBV3-1 (or the pseudogene TRBV3-2) and TRBJ1-2; TRBD1 agrees at 9 bases. The germline CDR1 and CDR2 sequences are LGHDT and YNNKEL (reference sequence). Germline trimming cut 5 bases from V and 1 base from J; bases unmatched to any gene: 5. This CDR3 region has 15 residues. In DNA form, the CDR3 reads TGTGCCAGCAGCTCCGGGACAGGGTATAACTATGGCTACACCTTC. It specifies CASSSGTGYNYGYTF.

J is TRBJ2-1 and V is TRBV27; D perhaps matches TRBD2 (7 bases). Trimming stripped 8 bases from V and 5 bases from J, with 25 bases between. Per the germline V gene, CDR1 is MNHEY and CDR2 is SMNVEV (reference sequence). The CDR3 sequence is 17 residues long. The CDR3 DNA is TGTGCCAGCTATTCTCAGGCGGGGGCTAGATCCCACAATGAGCAGTTCTTC. Translated: CASYSQAGARSHNEQFF.

The V gene is TRBV9, the J gene TRBJ1-2; D gene unclear. Germline-derived CDR1 and CDR2 are SGDLS and YYNGEE. With 5 bases removed from V and 7 bases from J, the gap between germline ends came to 12 bases. The CDR3 covers 12 residues. The CDR3 is CASRREGGGYTF. CDR3 bases: TGTGCCAGCAGGAGGGAGGGAGGTGGCTACACCTTC.

This clone was found once. The gene calls are TRBV4-2 and TRBJ2-7, with 8 positions matching TRBD1. The germline V gene encodes CDR1 LGHNA and CDR2 YNFKEQ. V was clipped by 4 bases and J by 0 bases; unmatched bases: 5. This CDR3 spans 15 amino acids. DNA for the CDR3: TGTGCCAGCAGCCCAGAGGACAGGGCCTCCTACGAGCAGTACTTC. It specifies CASSPEDRASYEQYF.

This rearrangement joins TRBV5-4 to TRBJ2-2, with TRBD1 matching over 9 bases. The junction had 4 bases not matched to a gene; V was cut back by 4 bases and J by 3 bases. The germline V gene encodes CDR1 SGHNT and CDR2 YYREEE (reference sequence). This CDR3 has 15 residues. CDR3 nucleotides: TGTGCCAGCAGCAGGGACAGGGTGGACACCGGGGAGCTGTTTTTT. Translating gives CASSRDRVDTGELFF.